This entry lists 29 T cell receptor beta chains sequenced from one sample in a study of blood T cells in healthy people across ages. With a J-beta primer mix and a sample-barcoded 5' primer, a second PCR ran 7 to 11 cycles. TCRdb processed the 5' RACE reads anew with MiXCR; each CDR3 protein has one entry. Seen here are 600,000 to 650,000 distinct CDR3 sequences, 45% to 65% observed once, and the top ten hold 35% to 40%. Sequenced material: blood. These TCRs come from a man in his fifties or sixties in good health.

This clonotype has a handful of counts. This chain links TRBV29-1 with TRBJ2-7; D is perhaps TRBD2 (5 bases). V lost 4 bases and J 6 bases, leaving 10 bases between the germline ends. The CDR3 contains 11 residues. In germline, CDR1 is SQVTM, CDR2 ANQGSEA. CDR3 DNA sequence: TGCAGCGTTGCCCGAGGAGGCGAGCAGTACTTC. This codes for CSVARGGEQYF.

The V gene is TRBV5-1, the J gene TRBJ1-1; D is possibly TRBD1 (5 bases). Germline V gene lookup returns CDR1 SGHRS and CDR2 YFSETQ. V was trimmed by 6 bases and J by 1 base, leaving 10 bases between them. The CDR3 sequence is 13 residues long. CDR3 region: CASTFQGNTEAFF. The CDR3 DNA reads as TGCGCCAGCACATTTCAGGGGAACACTGAAGCTTTCTTT. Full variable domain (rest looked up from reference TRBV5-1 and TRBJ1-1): KAGVTQTPRYLIKTRGQQVTLSCSPISGHRSVSWYQQTPGQGLQFLFEYFSETQRNKGNFPGRFSGRQFSNSRSEMNVSTLELGDSALYLCASTFQGNTEAFFGQGTRLTVV.

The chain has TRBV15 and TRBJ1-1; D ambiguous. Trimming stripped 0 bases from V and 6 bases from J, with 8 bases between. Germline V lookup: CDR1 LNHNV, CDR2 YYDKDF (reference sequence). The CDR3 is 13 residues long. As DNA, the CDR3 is TGTGCCACCAGCAGAGATCGGAGGGCTGAAGCTTTCTTT. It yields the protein CATSRDRRAEAFF.

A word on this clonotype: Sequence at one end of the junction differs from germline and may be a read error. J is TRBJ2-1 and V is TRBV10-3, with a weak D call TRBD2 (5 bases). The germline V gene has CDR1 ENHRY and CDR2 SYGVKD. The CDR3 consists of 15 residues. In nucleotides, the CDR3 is TGTGCCCTCAGTGAGTCGGGATTGGCACACAATGAGCAGTTCTTC. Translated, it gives CALSESGLAHNEQFF.

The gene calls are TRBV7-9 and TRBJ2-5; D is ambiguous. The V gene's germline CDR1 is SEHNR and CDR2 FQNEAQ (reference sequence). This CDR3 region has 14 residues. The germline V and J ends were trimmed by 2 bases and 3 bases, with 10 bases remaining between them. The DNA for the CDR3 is TGTGCCAGCAGCTTAATGTGGTCTGAAGAGACCCAGTACTTC. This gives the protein CASSLMWSEETQYF.

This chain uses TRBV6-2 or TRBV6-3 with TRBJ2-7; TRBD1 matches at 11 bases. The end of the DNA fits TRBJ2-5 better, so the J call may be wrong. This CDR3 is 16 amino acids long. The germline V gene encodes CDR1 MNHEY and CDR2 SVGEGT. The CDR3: CASSYFPGQGGETQYF. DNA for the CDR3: TGTGCCAGCAGTTACTTCCCGGGACAGGGGGGCGAGACCCAGTACTTC.

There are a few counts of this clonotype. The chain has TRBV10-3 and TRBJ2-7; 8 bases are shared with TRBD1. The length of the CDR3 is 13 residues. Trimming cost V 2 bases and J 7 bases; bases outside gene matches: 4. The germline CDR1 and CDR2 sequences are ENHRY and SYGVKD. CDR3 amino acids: CAISEATGGEQYF. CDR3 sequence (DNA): TGTGCCATCAGTGAGGCAACAGGGGGTGAGCAGTACTTC.

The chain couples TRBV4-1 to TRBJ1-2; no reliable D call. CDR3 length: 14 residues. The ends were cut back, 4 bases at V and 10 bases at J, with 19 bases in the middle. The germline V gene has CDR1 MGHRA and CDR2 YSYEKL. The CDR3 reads CASSRKPGSGDYTF. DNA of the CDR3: TGCGCCAGCAGCCGGAAACCGGGATCGGGAGACTACACCTTC.

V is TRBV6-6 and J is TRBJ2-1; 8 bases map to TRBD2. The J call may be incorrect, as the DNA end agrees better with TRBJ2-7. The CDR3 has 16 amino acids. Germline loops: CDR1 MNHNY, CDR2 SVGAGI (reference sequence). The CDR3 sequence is CASSRIIAGSYNEQYF. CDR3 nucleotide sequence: TGTGCCAGCAGTCGCATAATAGCGGGGTCCTACAATGAGCAGTACTTC.

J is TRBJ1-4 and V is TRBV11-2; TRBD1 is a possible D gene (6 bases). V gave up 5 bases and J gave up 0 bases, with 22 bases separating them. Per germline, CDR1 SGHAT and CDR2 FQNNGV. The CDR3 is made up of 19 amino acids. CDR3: CASSPIRRGGLATNEKLFF. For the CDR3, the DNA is TGTGCCAGCAGCCCCATACGACGCGGGGGGCTTGCAACTAATGAAAAACTGTTTTTT.

The CDR3, as DNA: TGTGCCAGCAGTTTGCAGGCGTTCACCGGGGAGCTGTTTTTT. This sequence encodes CASSLQAFTGELFF. The chain carries TRBV27 and TRBJ2-2; D is unclear. This CDR3 spans 14 amino acids. The germline V and J ends were trimmed by 3 bases and 4 bases, with 9 bases remaining between them. Per germline, CDR1 MNHEY and CDR2 SMNVEV (reference sequence).

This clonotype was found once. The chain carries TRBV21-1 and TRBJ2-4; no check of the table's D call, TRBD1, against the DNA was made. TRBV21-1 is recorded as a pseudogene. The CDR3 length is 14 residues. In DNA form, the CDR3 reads TGTGCCAGCATCACAGGGGACCCCAAAAACATTCAGTACTTC. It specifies CASITGDPKNIQYF.

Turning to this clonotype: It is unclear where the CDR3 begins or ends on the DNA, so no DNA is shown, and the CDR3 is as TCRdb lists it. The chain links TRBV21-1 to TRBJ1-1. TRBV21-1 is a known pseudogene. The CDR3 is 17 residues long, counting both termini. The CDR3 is CASIQVGDGAMNTEAFF.

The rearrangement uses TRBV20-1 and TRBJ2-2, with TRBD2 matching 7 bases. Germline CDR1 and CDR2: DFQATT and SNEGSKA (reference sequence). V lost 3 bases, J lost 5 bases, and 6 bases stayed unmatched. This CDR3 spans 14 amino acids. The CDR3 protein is CSASSGEGTGELFF. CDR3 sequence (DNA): TGCAGTGCTAGTTCGGGGGAGGGAACCGGGGAGCTGTTTTTT.

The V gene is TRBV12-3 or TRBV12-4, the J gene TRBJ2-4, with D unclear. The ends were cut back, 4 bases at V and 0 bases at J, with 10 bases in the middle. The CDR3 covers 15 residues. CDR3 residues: CASSSAGIAKNIQYF. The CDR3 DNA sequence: TGTGCCAGCAGTTCGGCAGGTATAGCCAAAAACATTCAGTACTTC.

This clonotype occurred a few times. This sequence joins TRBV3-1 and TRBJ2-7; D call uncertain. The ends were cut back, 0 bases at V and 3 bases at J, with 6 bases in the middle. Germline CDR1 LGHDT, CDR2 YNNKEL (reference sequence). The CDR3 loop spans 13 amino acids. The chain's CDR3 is CASSQDVYYEQYF. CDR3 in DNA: TGTGCCAGCAGCCAAGACGTGTACTACGAGCAGTACTTC.

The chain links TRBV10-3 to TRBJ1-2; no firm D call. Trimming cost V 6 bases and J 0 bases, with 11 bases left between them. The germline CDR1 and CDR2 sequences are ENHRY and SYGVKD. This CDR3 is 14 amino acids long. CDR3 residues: CAISRTVSNYGYTF. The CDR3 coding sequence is TGTGCCATCAGCCGGACGGTGTCTAACTATGGCTACACCTTC.

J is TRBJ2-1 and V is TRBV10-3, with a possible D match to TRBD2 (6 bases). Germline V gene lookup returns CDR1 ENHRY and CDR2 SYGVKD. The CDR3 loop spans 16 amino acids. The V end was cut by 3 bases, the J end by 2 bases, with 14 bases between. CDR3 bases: TGTGCCATCAGTGATGATGCGGGGCGGACCTACAATGAGCAGTTCTTC. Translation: CAISDDAGRTYNEQFF.

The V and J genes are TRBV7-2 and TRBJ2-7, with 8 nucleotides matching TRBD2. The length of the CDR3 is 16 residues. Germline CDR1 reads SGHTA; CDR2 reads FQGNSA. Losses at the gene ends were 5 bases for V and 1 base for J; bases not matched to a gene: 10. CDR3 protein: CASSLDGLALSYEQYF. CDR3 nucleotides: TGTGCCAGCAGCCTAGACGGACTAGCCCTTTCCTACGAGCAGTACTTC.

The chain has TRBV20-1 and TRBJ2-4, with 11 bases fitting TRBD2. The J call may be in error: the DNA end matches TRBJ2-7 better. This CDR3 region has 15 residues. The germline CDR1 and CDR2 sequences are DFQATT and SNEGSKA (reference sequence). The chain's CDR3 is CSAGDRLAGRDEQYF. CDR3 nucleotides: TGCAGTGCTGGCGACCGACTAGCGGGGAGGGACGAGCAGTACTTC.

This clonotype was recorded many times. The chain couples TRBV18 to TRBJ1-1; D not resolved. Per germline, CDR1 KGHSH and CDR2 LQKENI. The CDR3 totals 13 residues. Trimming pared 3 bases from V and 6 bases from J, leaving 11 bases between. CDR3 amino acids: CASSPLGGAEAFF. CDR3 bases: TGTGCCAGCTCACCCCTCGGAGGAGCTGAAGCTTTCTTT.

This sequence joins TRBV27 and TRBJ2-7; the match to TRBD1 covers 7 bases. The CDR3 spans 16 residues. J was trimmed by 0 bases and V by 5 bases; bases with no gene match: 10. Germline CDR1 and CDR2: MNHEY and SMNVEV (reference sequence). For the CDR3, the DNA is TGTGCCAGCAGTATCCGGGACAGTTTGTACTCCTACGAGCAGTACTTC. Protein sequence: CASSIRDSLYSYEQYF.

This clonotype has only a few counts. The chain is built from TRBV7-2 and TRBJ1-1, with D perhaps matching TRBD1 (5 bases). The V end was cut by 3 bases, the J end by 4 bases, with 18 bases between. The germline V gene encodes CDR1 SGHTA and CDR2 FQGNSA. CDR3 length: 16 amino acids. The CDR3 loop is CASSFSRPRAGTEAFF. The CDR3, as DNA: TGTGCCAGCAGCTTTTCCAGACCCAGGGCGGGCACTGAAGCTTTCTTT.

The CDR3 DNA sequence: TGCAGTGCTAGAGGAACGGCCTATGGCTACACCTTC. Translating it yields CSARGTAYGYTF. This chain joins TRBV20-1 and TRBJ1-2; no clear D. This CDR3 is 12 amino acids long. Trimming cost V 1 base and J 4 bases, with 7 bases left between them. Germline assignment: CDR1 DFQATT and CDR2 SNEGSKA (reference sequence).

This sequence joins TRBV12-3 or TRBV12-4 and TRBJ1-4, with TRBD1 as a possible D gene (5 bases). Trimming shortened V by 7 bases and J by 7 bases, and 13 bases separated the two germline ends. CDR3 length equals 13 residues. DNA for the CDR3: TGTGCCAGCACCCGTTTCGGGGCTGAAAAACTGTTTTTT. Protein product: CASTRFGAEKLFF.

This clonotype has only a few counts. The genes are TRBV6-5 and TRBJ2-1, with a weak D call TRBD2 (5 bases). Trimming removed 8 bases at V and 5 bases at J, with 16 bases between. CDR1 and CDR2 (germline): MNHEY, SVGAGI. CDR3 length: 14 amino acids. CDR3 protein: CASAIQDGNNEQFF. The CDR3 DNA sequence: TGTGCCAGCGCGATTCAGGACGGGAACAATGAGCAGTTCTTC.

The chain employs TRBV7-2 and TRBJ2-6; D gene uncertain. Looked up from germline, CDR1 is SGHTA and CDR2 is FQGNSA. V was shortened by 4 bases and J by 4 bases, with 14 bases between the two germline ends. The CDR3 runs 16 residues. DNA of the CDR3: TGTGCCAGCAGCTCGGCCGCCACATGGGGGGCCAACGTCCTGACTTTC. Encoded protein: CASSSAATWGANVLTF.

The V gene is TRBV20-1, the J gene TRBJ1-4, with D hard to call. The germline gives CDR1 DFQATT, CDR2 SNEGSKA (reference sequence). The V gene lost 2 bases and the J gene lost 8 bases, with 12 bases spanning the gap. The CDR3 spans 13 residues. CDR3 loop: CSARSSNREKLFF. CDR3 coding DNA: TGCAGTGCTAGATCCTCCAACCGGGAAAAACTGTTTTTT.

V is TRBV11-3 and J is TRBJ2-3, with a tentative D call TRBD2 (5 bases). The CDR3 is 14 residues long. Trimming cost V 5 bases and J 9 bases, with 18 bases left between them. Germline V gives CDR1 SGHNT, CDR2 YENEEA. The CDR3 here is CASSVRQRGSTQYF. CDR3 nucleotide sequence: TGTGCCAGCAGCGTCCGGCAACGGGGTAGCACGCAGTATTTT.